Below are 28 T cell receptor beta chains sequenced from a single sample in a study of cytomegalovirus exposure and HLA in healthy donors. The PCR ran on 60 Vbeta and 13 Jbeta primers. The repertoire was sequenced with immunoSEQ multiplex PCR; TCRdb's copy has only in-frame clones and lacks some. Here the sample spans about 59,000 clones, 70% to 85% being singletons. Sequenced material: PBMCs. These receptors were obtained from a man aged 35-49 years in good health and CMV-seronegative.

This clone was detected a few times. J is TRBJ1-1 and V is TRBV6-5; TRBD1 matches at 7 bases. The CDR3 extends over 12 amino acids. Per the germline V gene, CDR1 is MNHEY and CDR2 is SVGAGI. Trimming removed 5 bases from V and 11 bases from J; junction bases left unmatched: 8. The CDR3 spells CASSQTQGKAFF. The CDR3 nucleotides are TGTGCCAGCAGTCAGACACAGGGGAAGGCTTTCTTT.

The chain links TRBV5-1 to TRBJ2-7, with 7 nucleotides matching TRBD1. J lost 2 bases, V lost 2 bases, and 7 bases had no gene match. CDR1 and CDR2 (germline): SGHRS, YFSETQ. The CDR3 runs 15 residues. The CDR3: CASSLGTEVTYEQYF. The CDR3 DNA reads as TGCGCCAGCAGCTTAGGGACAGAAGTCACCTACGAGCAGTACTTC.

The sample holds one count of this clone. The rearrangement uses TRBV14 and TRBJ1-2, with D possibly TRBD1 on 5 matching bases. The germline V and J ends were trimmed by 5 bases and 6 bases, with 16 bases remaining between them. The CDR3 spans 14 residues. Germline CDR1 SGHDN, CDR2 FVKESK. Here the CDR3 reads CASSTNPGSHGYTF. In DNA form, the CDR3 reads TGTGCCAGCAGCACTAACCCAGGGTCACATGGCTACACCTTC.

The gene calls are TRBV9 and TRBJ2-7; no firm D call. This CDR3 is 14 amino acids long. Germline V CDR1 and CDR2: SGDLS, YYNGEE. Trimming stripped 2 bases from V and 0 bases from J, with 9 bases between. The CDR3: CASSVGSSSYEQYF. The DNA for the CDR3 is TGTGCCAGCAGCGTGGGCAGCAGCTCCTACGAGCAGTACTTC. The complete variable domain, with remaining parts taken from reference TRBV9 and TRBJ2-7, reads DSGVTQTPKHLITATGQRVTLRCSPRSGDLSVYWYQQSLDQGLQFLIQYYNGEERAKGNILERFSAQQFPDLHSELNLSSLELGDSALYFCASSVGSSSYEQYFGPGTRLTVT.

This chain joins TRBV2 and TRBJ2-1; 8 bases match TRBD2. Germline trimming cut 0 bases from V and 9 bases from J; bases unmatched to any gene: 7. Per the germline V gene, CDR1 is SNHLY and CDR2 is FYNNEI. The CDR3 loop spans 15 amino acids. Here the CDR3 DNA reads TGTGCCAGCAGTGAAGCGACGGGGGGGCGCGGTGAGCAGTTCTTC. This translates into CASSEATGGRGEQFF.

V usage is TRBV5-1 and J usage is TRBJ2-3; TRBD1 might be the D (6 bases). Germline CDR1 reads SGHRS; CDR2 reads YFSETQ. The CDR3 contains 15 residues. V lost 1 base and J 0 bases, leaving 9 bases between the germline ends. The CDR3 DNA is TGCGCCAGCAGCTTGAGCCAGGGGAGCACAGATACGCAGTATTTT. Amino acid sequence: CASSLSQGSTDTQYF.

By share, this clone ranks as medium-sized. The chain uses TRBV27 and TRBJ2-3, with a weak D call TRBD2 (5 bases). Trimming stripped 3 bases from V and 1 base from J, with 8 bases between. The CDR3 consists of 14 residues. CDR1 and CDR2 (germline): MNHEY, SMNVEV (reference sequence). The CDR3 nucleotides read TGTGCCAGCAGTTTTTTCGGGGGCACAGATACGCAGTATTTT. Its protein product is CASSFFGGTDTQYF.

The chain combines TRBV9 with TRBJ2-6; a possible D gene is TRBD1 (7 bases). Germline CDR1 and CDR2: SGDLS and YYNGEE. The CDR3 contains 17 residues. Deletions cut 4 bases from V and 2 bases from J, with 16 bases between. CDR3 amino acids: CASSSRDSKAGANVLTF. CDR3 DNA sequence: TGTGCCAGCAGCTCGCGGGACAGCAAGGCTGGGGCCAACGTCCTGACTTTC.

This clone came up once. The chain joins TRBV5-1 to TRBJ2-2, with D possibly matching TRBD1 (6 bases). CDR3 length: 15 residues. Germline lookup yields CDR1 SGHRS and CDR2 YFSETQ. The V gene lost 1 base and the J gene lost 1 base, with 8 bases spanning the gap. The CDR3 region is CASSLKGQNTGELFF. The CDR3, as DNA: TGCGCCAGCAGCTTGAAGGGACAGAACACCGGGGAGCTGTTTTTT.

The chain joins TRBV27 to TRBJ1-5; tentatively, D is TRBD1 (5 bases). From germline, CDR1 is MNHEY and CDR2 SMNVEV (reference sequence). V gave up 3 bases and J gave up 10 bases, with 19 bases separating them. The CDR3 sequence is 15 residues long. CDR3 DNA sequence: TGTGCCAGCAGTTTGACAGCCACCACCATGTTCCCCCAGCATTTT. It translates to CASSLTATTMFPQHF.

V gene TRBV30 combines with J gene TRBJ1-2; 9 nucleotides agree with TRBD1. The CDR3 length is 13 residues. Per the germline V gene, CDR1 is GTSNPN and CDR2 is SVGIG (reference sequence). Trimming cost V 7 bases and J 2 bases; bases outside gene matches: 5. The CDR3 coding sequence is TGTGCCTCAAAAACAGGGGGCAACTATGGCTACACCTTC. This translates into CASKTGGNYGYTF. Together with reference TRBV30 and TRBJ1-2, the CDR3 gives the full variable domain: SQTIHQWPATLVQPVGSPLSLECTVEGTSNPNLYWYRQAAGRGLQLLFYSVGIGQISSEVPQNLSASRPQDRQFILSSKKLLLSDSGFYLCASKTGGNYGYTFGSGTRLTVV.

The V call is TRBV5-5, the J call TRBJ1-1; D possibly corresponds to TRBD1 (6 bases). With 2 bases removed from V and 1 base from J, the gap between germline ends came to 6 bases. Germline V gene sequence: CDR1 SGHKS, CDR2 YYEKEE (reference sequence). The CDR3 length is 13 residues. The CDR3, as DNA: TGTGCCAGCAGCTTACAGGGGAACACTGAAGCTTTCTTT. Amino acid sequence: CASSLQGNTEAFF.

The V call is TRBV25-1, the J call TRBJ2-7, with 10 bases aligning to TRBD1. The germline CDR1 and CDR2 sequences are MGHDK and SYGVNS. Losses at the gene ends were 6 bases for V and 5 bases for J; bases not matched to a gene: 16. This CDR3 comprises 17 residues. CDR3: CASRQNWVDRGSDEQYF. CDR3 DNA: TGTGCCAGCAGGCAAAACTGGGTGGACAGGGGGTCCGACGAGCAGTACTTC.

This clone appeared once. The chain employs TRBV27 and TRBJ1-5; the D gene is possibly TRBD1 (5 bases). CDR3 length: 15 amino acids. Germline values: CDR1 MNHEY, CDR2 SMNVEV (reference sequence). V was pared by 1 base and J by 3 bases, with 10 bases between. CDR3 sequence (DNA): TGTGCCAGCAGTTTATATCAGGGTACCAATCAGCCCCAGCATTTT. Protein sequence: CASSLYQGTNQPQHF.

In this sample, this clone turned up a few times. The rearrangement uses TRBV27 and TRBJ1-6; TRBD1 matches 8 bases. CDR3 length equals 15 residues. Per germline, CDR1 MNHEY and CDR2 SMNVEV (reference sequence). V gave up 1 base and J gave up 6 bases; unmatched junction bases: 2. The CDR3 is CASSLWTGFNSPLHF. CDR3 in DNA: TGTGCCAGCAGTTTATGGACAGGGTTTAATTCACCCCTCCACTTT.

This clone was counted a single time. Germline and junction disagree at one end, which may indicate a read error. V gene TRBV7-9 combines with J gene TRBJ2-7; TRBD1 aligns across 10 bases. The CDR3 contains 15 residues. From germline, CDR1 is SEHNR and CDR2 FQNEAQ (reference sequence). The CDR3 reads CPSSSADRGQEEQYF. The CDR3 DNA reads as TGTCCCAGCAGCTCCGCTGACAGGGGGCAAGAAGAGCAGTACTTC. Full variable domain (missing parts from reference TRBV7-9 and TRBJ2-7): DTGVSQNPRHKITKRGQNVTFRCDPISEHNRLYWYRQTLGQGPEFLTYFQNEAQLEKSRLLSDRFSAERPKGSFSTLEIQRTEQGDSAMYLCPSSSADRGQEEQYFGPGTRLTVT.

V gene TRBV28 combines with J gene TRBJ1-5, with 8 positions matching TRBD1. This CDR3 region has 15 residues. The germline V gene encodes CDR1 MDHEN and CDR2 SYDVKM. The V segment lost 3 bases and the J segment 6 bases; nucleotides outside the gene matches: 7. The CDR3 DNA reads TGTGCCAGCAGTTTCGTGACAGGGGTCCTTCAGCCCCAGCATTTT. This translates into CASSFVTGVLQPQHF.

The chain employs TRBV4-1 and TRBJ1-5; D ambiguous. CDR3 length: 17 amino acids. Germline V gene lookup returns CDR1 MGHRA and CDR2 YSYEKL. Trimming stripped 1 base from V and 6 bases from J, with 19 bases between. The CDR3 reads CASSQGRGSGKGQPQHF. CDR3 coding DNA: TGCGCCAGCAGCCAAGGCCGAGGGTCTGGGAAGGGTCAGCCCCAGCATTTT.

The rearrangement uses TRBV14 and TRBJ1-2, with D tentatively TRBD1 (6 bases). CDR1 and CDR2 from the germline V gene are SGHDN and FVKESK. This CDR3 contains 15 residues. V was pared by 2 bases and J by 0 bases, with 10 bases between. The CDR3 spells CASSQTGQPNYGYTF. The CDR3 nucleotides are TGTGCCAGCAGCCAAACGGGACAACCTAACTATGGCTACACCTTC.

The table lists this clone with a few counts. J is TRBJ2-6 and V is TRBV6-5, with D possibly TRBD1 on 5 matching bases. V lost 5 bases, J lost 0 bases, and 8 bases lay in between. This CDR3 has 15 residues. Germline-derived CDR1 and CDR2 are MNHEY and SVGAGI. CDR3: CASSRDSSGANVLTF. The CDR3 bases are TGTGCCAGCAGTCGTGACAGCTCTGGGGCCAACGTCCTGACTTTC.

This sequence joins TRBV6-1 and TRBJ1-2; no clear D gene. Germline CDR1 is MNHNS and CDR2 is SASEGT. V lost 1 base and J 2 bases, leaving 11 bases between the germline ends. CDR3 size: 15 residues. The CDR3 DNA reads as TGTGCCAGCAGTGAAGGGGTCGAGGGAAACTATGGCTACACCTTC. This translates into CASSEGVEGNYGYTF.

In this sample, this clone turned up a few times. V is TRBV6-1 and J is TRBJ2-1; maybe TRBD1 (5 bases). V shed 7 bases and J shed 3 bases, with 13 bases lying between them. The CDR3 length is 14 residues. Germline V gives CDR1 MNHNS, CDR2 SASEGT. The CDR3 here is CASNRQQRYNEQFF. In DNA, the CDR3 is TGTGCCAGCAATCGACAGCAGCGCTACAATGAGCAGTTCTTC.

The J gene is TRBJ1-6, the V gene TRBV5-4; the match to TRBD1 covers 9 bases. Germline V gene data show CDR1 as SGHNT and CDR2 as YYREEE (reference sequence). V trimming: 3 bases; J trimming: 10 bases; junction bases outside the gene matches: 11. This CDR3 spans 16 amino acids. The DNA for the CDR3 is TGTGCCAGCAGCTCAAGAGGACAGGGGAGCTACTCACCCCTCCACTTT. Translated, it gives CASSSRGQGSYSPLHF.

Worth noting for this clone: As the CDR3 is not closed by the conserved phenylalanine or tryptophan, this likely results from a read error. Because the CDR3's place on the DNA is in doubt, the DNA is left out and the CDR3 is given as listed by TCRdb. This chain joins TRBV27 and TRBJ2-3; the table's D call TRBD2 went unverified against the DNA. CDR1 is MNHEY and CDR2 is SMNVEV in the germline V gene (reference sequence). With termini counted, the CDR3 has 12 amino acids. The CDR3 reads CASSLGLAGGVS.

This chain connects TRBV28 to TRBJ1-2; D is unresolved. V was pared by 3 bases and J by 5 bases, with 16 bases between. The CDR3 is 15 amino acids. Germline V gene lookup returns CDR1 MDHEN and CDR2 SYDVKM. CDR3 in amino acids: CASSFNMIEPYGYTF. CDR3 sequence (DNA): TGTGCCAGCAGTTTTAATATGATAGAACCATATGGCTACACCTTC.

The chain carries TRBV6-5 and TRBJ1-2; possibly TRBD1 for D (6 bases). Germline lookup yields CDR1 MNHEY and CDR2 SVGAGI. The ends were cut back, 7 bases at V and 4 bases at J, with 13 bases in the middle. This CDR3 spans 13 amino acids. The CDR3 region is CASKDTGSYGYTF. The CDR3 nucleotides are TGTGCCAGCAAAGACACAGGGAGCTATGGCTACACCTTC.

The sample holds one count of this clone. The chain has TRBV6-6 and TRBJ2-7, with 7 bases that match TRBD1. Germline CDR1 and CDR2: MNHNY and SVGAGI (reference sequence). The CDR3 extends over 16 amino acids. V dropped 2 bases and J dropped 5; count of bases not matched to a gene: 12. The CDR3: CASSYTTVSTGDEQYF. The CDR3, as DNA: TGTGCCAGCAGTTACACCACAGTTAGTACAGGGGACGAGCAGTACTTC.

The count of this clone is one. Other DNA sequences within the sample encode an identical CDR3. The chain is built from TRBV29-1 and TRBJ2-7; 11 positions match TRBD1. V trimming: 5 bases; J trimming: 3 bases; junction bases outside the gene matches: 3. CDR3 length: 13 amino acids. Germline loops: CDR1 SQVTM, CDR2 ANQGSEA. CDR3 in DNA: TGCAGCGTTCGGACAGGGGGCAGCTACGAGCAGTACTTC. This encodes CSVRTGGSYEQYF.